This T cell receptor beta chain stems from a study of response to subunit inactivated influenza vaccine. Germline V gives CDR1 DFQATT, CDR2 SNEGSKA (reference sequence). CDR3 length: 14 residues. V shed 6 bases, J shed 8 bases, and the junction held 10 bases outside the gene matches. TCRdb redid the calling of the RT-PCR reads with MiXCR, one entry per CDR3 protein. Among around 530,000 distinct CDR3 sequences, 15% to 20% were seen once, and the ten largest hold 3%. This clonotype was observed a few times. The receptor's source is a man aged 50-75 years who received an inactivated influenza vaccine. The V and J genes are TRBV20-1 and TRBJ1-4, with 9 bases identical to TRBD1. The input for sequencing was CD4+ T cells sorted from PBMCs, taken roughly 24 months after vaccination. The CDR3 loop is CSAGKDRGREKLFF. CDR3 DNA: TGCAGTGCCGGAAAGGACAGGGGTAGGGAAAAACTGTTTTTT.